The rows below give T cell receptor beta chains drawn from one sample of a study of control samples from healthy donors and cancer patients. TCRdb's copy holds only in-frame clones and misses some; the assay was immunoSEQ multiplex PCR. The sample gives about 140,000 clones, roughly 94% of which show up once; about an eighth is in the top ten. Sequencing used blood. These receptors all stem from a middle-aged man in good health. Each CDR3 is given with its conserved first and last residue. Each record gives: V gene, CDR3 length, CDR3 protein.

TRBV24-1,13,CATSDGTGSYPFF
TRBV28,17,CASSLSYRESSYNEQFF
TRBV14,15,CASSQVRGVGTEAFF
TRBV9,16,CASSVEGTGGSTEAFF
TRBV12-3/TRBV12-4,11,CASGANQPQHF
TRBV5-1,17,CASSLVAGGRSGGELFF
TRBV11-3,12,CASGRGSGELFF
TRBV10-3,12,CAPLFPNQPQHF
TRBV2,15,CASTAGPYSNQPQHF
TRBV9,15,CASSVAGGTTDTQYF
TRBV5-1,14,CASSSGQGDSPLHF
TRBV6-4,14,CASSDLAGGNEQFF
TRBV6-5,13,CASTATDVYEQYF
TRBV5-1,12,CASNPFQGEAFF
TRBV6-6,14,CASSYSGEIYGYTF
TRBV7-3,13,CASSLYPSYEQYF
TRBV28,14,CASSRGLAPDTQYF
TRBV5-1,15,CASSSGTGGVSPLHF
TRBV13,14,CASSPLTGQDGYTF
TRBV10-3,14,CAISETKGANIQYF
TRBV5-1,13,CASREGLSSPLHF
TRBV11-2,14,CASSLGQVNTEAFF
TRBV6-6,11,CASSTGNTIYF
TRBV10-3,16,CAISKQRDRVYNEQFF
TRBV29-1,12,CSAKSSGNTIYF
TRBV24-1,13,CATSSGVTGELFF
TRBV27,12,CASSLVSYEQYF
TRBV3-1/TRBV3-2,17,CASSQDTPGLVSYEQYF
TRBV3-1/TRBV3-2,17,CASSQGLAGGFREELFF
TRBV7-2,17,CASSQQHGTGERETQYF
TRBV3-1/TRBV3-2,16,CASSQGPRRGTDTQYF
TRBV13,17,CASSLGHPILGGNIQYF
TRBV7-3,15,CASSPLAFSYNEQFF
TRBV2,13,CASSELPPGWQFF
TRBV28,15,CASSRFPRRNTEAFF
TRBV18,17,CASSPLTAVEHTDTQYF
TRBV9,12,CASSDTGRGYTF
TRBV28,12,CASSGRYQPQHF
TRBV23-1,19,CASSQSVGTERKYSYEQYF
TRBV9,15,CASSVAAGGADTQYF
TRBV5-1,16,CASSSFQGAYNSPLHF
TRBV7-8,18,CASSLSVSGGLLPYEQYF
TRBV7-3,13,CASSRTSNSPLHF
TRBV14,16,CASSPMTGTTYNEQFF
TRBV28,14,CASSSGTGKFGYTF
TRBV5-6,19,CASSRQTKLAGYGTGELFF
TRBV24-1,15,CATSDSQGATGELFF
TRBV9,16,CASSVAESGFENTIYF
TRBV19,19,CASSITSPLGTALNTEAFF
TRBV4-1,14,CASSQVYSYNEQFF
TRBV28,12,CASGILGAEAFF
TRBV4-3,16,CASSQVRAGSGTEAFF